Presented here are 17 T cell receptor beta chains from one specimen sequenced in a study of shared clonotypes between healthy human individuals. Sequencing was performed with immunoSEQ multiplex PCR; in TCRdb, only in-frame clones are kept and a portion is missing. The table shows roughly 1,100,000 clones, with approximately 68% occurring only once. The sample consisted of memory CD4+ T cells sorted from blood. Subset noted: CD45RA-negative fraction. The receptors shown here come from a man younger than 30 in good health.

The chain combines TRBV19 with TRBJ2-3, with a tentative D call TRBD1 (5 bases). CDR3 size: 14 residues. Between the trimmed V and J ends, which lost 2 bases and 1 base, there was a span of 7 bases. CDR1 is LNHDA, CDR2 SQIVND, per germline (reference sequence). In nucleotides, the CDR3 is TGTGCCAGTAGTATACAGGGCGGCACAGATACGCAGTATTTT. Protein: CASSIQGGTDTQYF.

The chain employs TRBV2 and TRBJ2-3; TRBD1 aligns across 8 bases. Germline assignment: CDR1 SNHLY and CDR2 FYNNEI. The CDR3 has 14 residues. The junction had 5 bases not matched to a gene; V was cut back by 6 bases and J by 3 bases. This CDR3 reads CASRMTGVTDTQYF. The CDR3 coding sequence is TGTGCCAGCAGGATGACAGGGGTTACAGATACGCAGTATTTT.

This clone appeared a single time. The chain combines TRBV2 with TRBJ1-2; no firm D call. V was clipped by 5 bases and J by 2 bases, with 12 bases between them. Germline-derived CDR1 and CDR2 are SNHLY and FYNNEI. The CDR3 length is 14 residues. CDR3 loop: CASSRTDPNYGYTF. The CDR3 bases are TGTGCCAGCAGTCGCACGGACCCAAACTATGGCTACACCTTC. Combining the CDR3 with reference TRBV2 and TRBJ1-2 gives the whole variable domain EPEVTQTPSHQVTQMGQEVILRCVPISNHLYFYWYRQILGQKVEFLVSFYNNEISEKSEIFDDQFSVERPDGSNFTLKIRSTKLEDSAMYFCASSRTDPNYGYTFGSGTRLTVV.

The chain recombines TRBV7-2 with TRBJ2-5, with 7 bases identical to TRBD2. Germline V gene sequence: CDR1 SGHTA, CDR2 FQGNSA. Trimming cost V 1 base and J 11 bases; bases outside gene matches: 7. The CDR3 is 13 amino acids. CDR3 residues: CASSLGAAGEQYF. CDR3 in DNA: TGTGCCAGCAGCTTAGGGGCCGCGGGGGAGCAGTACTTC.

The gene calls are TRBV4-3 and TRBJ2-1; 7 bases map to TRBD2. This CDR3 has 21 residues. From germline, CDR1 is LGHNA and CDR2 YSLEER. V was clipped by 2 bases and J by 6 bases; unmatched bases: 25. The CDR3 protein is CASSQMRGASGVDGGCNEQFF. The CDR3 DNA follows: TGCGCCAGCAGCCAAATGCGTGGGGCTAGCGGTGTTGATGGGGGTTGCAATGAGCAGTTCTTC.

The chain carries TRBV11-2 and TRBJ1-2; a possible D gene is TRBD1 (5 bases). Germline V gene data show CDR1 as SGHAT and CDR2 as FQNNGV. The CDR3 sequence is 13 residues long. V was trimmed by 2 bases and J by 7 bases, leaving 11 bases between them. The CDR3 DNA reads TGTGCCAGCAGCTTAAGGGACCAGGGTGGCTACACCTTC. It translates to CASSLRDQGGYTF. Variable domain in full (rest from reference TRBV11-2 and TRBJ1-2): EAGVAQSPRYKIIEKRQSVAFWCNPISGHATLYWYQQILGQGPKLLIQFQNNGVVDDSQLPKDRFSAERLKGVDSTLKIQPAKLEDSAVYLCASSLRDQGGYTFGSGTRLTVV.

This sequence joins TRBV5-1 and TRBJ2-3, with 11 bases identical to TRBD2. This CDR3 region has 16 residues. Germline CDR1 and CDR2: SGHRS and YFSETQ. V shed 4 bases and J 5 bases; nucleotides not matched to a gene: 9. The CDR3 nucleotides read TGCGCCAGCAGCGCGGGACTAGCGGATGCCCGAGATACGCAGTATTTT. Protein product: CASSAGLADARDTQYF.

This rearrangement joins TRBV7-9 to TRBJ2-2, with 10 bases identical to TRBD2. The ends lost 6 bases at V and 1 base at J; junction bases unmatched: 11. The CDR3 covers 18 residues. Germline V CDR1 and CDR2: SEHNR, FQNEAQ (reference sequence). CDR3 protein: CASRASSGSKGNTGELFF. DNA of the CDR3: TGTGCCAGCAGGGCGTCTAGCGGGAGCAAGGGGAACACCGGGGAGCTGTTTTTT.

The rearrangement uses TRBV18 and TRBJ1-2; D unclear. Trimming removed 5 bases at V and 4 bases at J, with 8 bases between. The CDR3 runs 12 residues. Germline V gene sequence: CDR1 KGHSH, CDR2 LQKENI. The chain's CDR3 is CASSSPVYGYTF. CDR3 DNA: TGTGCCAGCTCATCCCCCGTCTATGGCTACACCTTC. Full variable domain (missing parts from reference TRBV18 and TRBJ1-2): NAGVMQNPRHLVRRRGQEARLRCSPMKGHSHVYWYRQLPEEGLKFMVYLQKENIIDESGMPKERFSAEFPKEGPSILRIQQVVRGDSAAYFCASSSPVYGYTFGSGTRLTVV.

This clone was recorded once. DNA of the CDR3: TGTGCCAGCAGCTTATCCTCTAGCGGGAGGTACGAGCAGTACTTC. Its protein product is CASSLSSSGRYEQYF. The V call is TRBV7-2, the J call TRBJ2-7; 11 bases are shared with TRBD2. CDR3 length: 15 amino acids. The junction had 4 bases not matched to a gene; V was cut back by 2 bases and J by 4 bases. Germline V CDR1 and CDR2: SGHTA, FQGNSA.

V is TRBV15 and J is TRBJ2-2; possibly TRBD1 for D (6 bases). Germline CDR1 is LNHNV and CDR2 is YYDKDF (reference sequence). With 6 bases removed from V and 2 bases from J, the gap between germline ends came to 10 bases. CDR3 length: 14 residues. The CDR3 is CATRQGINTGELFF. The CDR3, as DNA: TGTGCCACCAGGCAGGGGATTAACACCGGGGAGCTGTTTTTT.

The chain has TRBV5-1 and TRBJ1-5, with 7 bases identical to TRBD1. The germline gives CDR1 SGHRS, CDR2 YFSETQ. This CDR3 has 14 amino acids. J was trimmed by 4 bases and V by 4 bases; bases with no gene match: 5. CDR3 nucleotides: TGCGCCAGCAGCACGGGACAGACAAATCAGCCCCAGCATTTT. Its protein product is CASSTGQTNQPQHF.

The chain is built from TRBV7-2 and TRBJ1-6, with 10 bases that match TRBD1. The junction had 5 bases not matched to a gene; V was cut back by 3 bases and J by 9 bases. The germline gives CDR1 SGHTA, CDR2 FQGNSA. This CDR3 spans 15 amino acids. This CDR3 is CASSLETGGVSPLHF. The CDR3 region has the DNA TGTGCCAGCAGCTTGGAGACAGGGGGCGTTTCACCCCTCCACTTT.

The chain has TRBV6-5 and TRBJ2-1; 7 nucleotides match TRBD1. From germline, CDR1 is MNHEY and CDR2 SVGAGI. The CDR3 is 16 residues long. V gave up 4 bases and J gave up 0 bases; unmatched junction bases: 6. The CDR3 protein is CASSSQTGNSYNEQFF. CDR3 nucleotide sequence: TGTGCCAGCAGTTCACAGACAGGGAACTCCTACAATGAGCAGTTCTTC.

The CDR3 sequence: CAWMSPDGAYQYF. CDR3 nucleotide sequence: TGTGCCTGGATGTCCCCTGATGGGGCTTACCAGTATTTT. The chain recombines TRBV30 with TRBJ2-3; TRBD1 is a possible D gene (5 bases). The CDR3 spans 13 residues. The V gene's germline CDR1 is GTSNPN and CDR2 SVGIG (reference sequence). Between the trimmed V and J ends, which lost 4 bases and 12 bases, there was a span of 20 bases.

There are a few counts of this clone. This chain joins TRBV19 and TRBJ2-7; D unclear. Per the germline V gene, CDR1 is LNHDA and CDR2 is SQIVND (reference sequence). Trimming pared 6 bases from V and 0 bases from J, leaving 12 bases between. CDR3 length equals 14 residues. The DNA of the CDR3 is TGTGCCAGTAGAAAAGACTGGAGCTCCTACGAGCAGTACTTC. Protein: CASRKDWSSYEQYF.

In its sample, this clone was seen once. The rearrangement links TRBV14 to TRBJ1-4; no firm D call. V was pared by 4 bases and J by 8 bases, with 20 bases between. The CDR3 runs to 16 residues. Germline CDR1 is SGHDN and CDR2 is FVKESK. CDR3 DNA: TGTGCCAGCAGCCTTAGGCGGGGTACTGGAGACGAAAAACTGTTTTTT. Protein product: CASSLRRGTGDEKLFF. Full variable domain (remainder filled in from reference TRBV14 and TRBJ1-4): EAGVTQFPSHSVIEKGQTVTLRCDPISGHDNLYWYRRVMGKEIKFLLHFVKESKQDESGMPNNRFLAERTGGTYSTLKVQPAELEDSGVYFCASSLRRGTGDEKLFFGSGTQLSVL.